These T cell receptor beta chains were read from a single sample in a study of patients and donors after allogeneic stem cell transplantation. MiXCR, applied by TCRdb to the RT-PCR reads, yields one record per CDR3 protein. The data show about a million distinct CDR3 sequences, under 20% seen once. Material for sequencing was blood, either unsorted or a sorted T cell fraction (not recorded which). The receptors come from a human donor who was either an allogeneic HSCT recipient or a stem cell or donor lymphocyte infusion donor (not recorded which). It is not recorded whose cells these are; they may come from a transplant donor. CDR3s include the opening cysteine and the closing phenylalanine or tryptophan. A D gene is named only where the DNA matches it firmly. Clone size appears in some rows only: once, few, many, or a class for an expanded clone.

CDR3 protein	CDR3 DNA	V gene	J gene	clone size	D gene
CASSAPGGQGYYEQYF	TGTGCCAGCAGCGCACCGGGAGGACAGGGATACTACGAGCAGTACTTC	TRBV9	TRBJ2-7	-	-
CSARVSGRGSGEQFF	TGCAGTGCTAGAGTTAGCGGGAGAGGATCAGGTGAGCAGTTCTTC	TRBV20-1	TRBJ2-1	-	TRBD2
CASSSGTGVGEQYF	TGTGCCAGCAGCTCGGGGACAGGGGTCGGGGAGCAGTACTTC	TRBV11-1	TRBJ2-7	-	TRBD1
CATSEGAVGTQYF	TGTGCCACCAGTGAGGGGGCGGTGGGGACCCAGTACTTC	TRBV24-1	TRBJ2-5	many	-
CAWSVRLGADTQYF	TGTGCCTGGAGTGTACGGTTAGGGGCAGATACGCAGTATTTT	TRBV30	TRBJ2-3	few	-
CASSYPGRGGNTEAFF	TGTGCCAGCAGTTACCCAGGGAGAGGAGGGAACACTGAAGCTTTCTTT	TRBV6-2/TRBV6-3	TRBJ1-1	-	-
CASSPRTSGSNTGELFF	TGTGCCAGCAGCCCCAGGACTAGCGGCTCGAACACCGGGGAGCTGTTTTTT	TRBV7-2	TRBJ2-2	-	TRBD2
CASSFRGRSQETQYF	TGTGCCAGCAGCTTTAGGGGGCGGAGTCAAGAGACCCAGTACTTC	TRBV7-2	TRBJ2-5	few	TRBD1
CASSLEGVAPHNEQFF	TGTGCCAGCAGCTTAGAAGGGGTGGCCCCTCACAATGAGCAGTTCTTC	TRBV7-2	TRBJ2-1	-	-
CSARLKGSEQYF	TGCAGTGCTAGATTGAAGGGGAGCGAGCAGTACTTC	TRBV20-1	TRBJ2-7	-	-
CASSEYYGYTF	TGTGCCAGCAGCGAGTACTATGGCTACACCTTC	TRBV11-2	TRBJ1-2	many	-
CATSDAGHEQFF	TGTGCCACCAGTGATGCAGGGCATGAGCAGTTCTTC	TRBV24-1	TRBJ2-1	few	-
CASSQSGTGTETQYF	TGTGCCAGCAGTCAATCCGGGACAGGGACGGAGACCCAGTACTTC	TRBV27	TRBJ2-5	few	TRBD1